This TCR beta chain was sequenced during a study of T cell repertoires in cytomegalovirus infection. About the study: CMV epitopes in the study were HLA-C-restricted (recently identified) and HLA-B-restricted (well studied). Public TCR beta signatures indicated both CMV infection and matching HLA type.

TCRdb re-analysed the reads in MiXCR, keeping a single row per CDR3 protein. The table shows 450,000 to 600,000 distinct CDR3 sequences, with approximately 40% occurring only once. Trimming shortened V by 6 bases and J by 5 bases, and 15 bases separated the two germline ends. The CDR3 totals 14 residues. Looked up from germline, CDR1 is SGHAT and CDR2 is FQNNGV. Details on this clonotype: The antigen remains unidentified.

The sequence came from a human donor in good health (CMV status not recorded). Some clones in this sample may be carry-over from other donors' samples. This sample comprised cultured PBMCs, obtained from culture after CMV antigen stimulation. The chain uses TRBV11-2 and TRBJ2-3, with D possibly TRBD2 on 5 matching bases. The CDR3 coding sequence is TGTGCCAGCAGTGGGGAGAGCCTAAAAGATACGCAGTATTTT. As protein: CASSGESLKDTQYF.